This is a list of T cell receptor beta chains from one sample in a study of T cells after yellow fever vaccination. TCRdb re-analysed the 5' RACE reads in MiXCR, keeping a single row per CDR3 protein. The table lists some 420,000 distinct CDR3 sequences, 18% of them singletons. Sequences were derived from PBMCs, sampled before the yellow fever booster vaccination. The receptor source for this set is a man younger than 35 who received the YFV17D yellow fever vaccine. Both conserved end residues are part of each CDR3. Each record gives: J gene, V gene, D gene, CDR3 protein. D genes are given only for firm matches.

J gene: TRBJ1-6; V gene: TRBV7-9; D gene: TRBD1; CDR3 protein: CAGKQGSANSPLHF
J gene: TRBJ2-6; V gene: TRBV11-2; D gene: TRBD2; CDR3 protein: CASRKLAGGSTGANVLTF
J gene: TRBJ2-1; V gene: TRBV7-3; D gene: TRBD1; CDR3 protein: CASSRDRDNEQFF
J gene: TRBJ1-1; V gene: TRBV7-2; D gene: NA; CDR3 protein: CASRSPGREAFF
J gene: TRBJ1-1; V gene: TRBV7-2; D gene: NA; CDR3 protein: CASSPAWGAEAFF
J gene: TRBJ2-1; V gene: TRBV20-1; D gene: TRBD2; CDR3 protein: CSARATSGDGEQFF
J gene: TRBJ2-7; V gene: TRBV5-1; D gene: TRBD1; CDR3 protein: CASSGVTGKVGYEQYF
J gene: TRBJ1-2; V gene: TRBV18; D gene: NA; CDR3 protein: CASSPDGRPFNYGYTF
J gene: TRBJ2-1; V gene: TRBV27; D gene: TRBD1; CDR3 protein: CASTRRDRRDNEQFF
J gene: TRBJ2-7; V gene: TRBV7-8; D gene: NA; CDR3 protein: CASSPAGESYEQYF
J gene: TRBJ2-2; V gene: TRBV5-1; D gene: NA; CDR3 protein: CASSLGGSGELFF
J gene: TRBJ2-4; V gene: TRBV7-2; D gene: TRBD2; CDR3 protein: CASSPSSSGEAKNIQYF
J gene: TRBJ2-5; V gene: TRBV4-1; D gene: TRBD1; CDR3 protein: CASSQVEGGQGAFGETQYF
J gene: TRBJ2-2; V gene: TRBV6-4; D gene: TRBD1; CDR3 protein: CASSYGKGQGRTGELFF
J gene: TRBJ1-2; V gene: TRBV6-5; D gene: NA; CDR3 protein: CASSFGPSGYGYTF
J gene: TRBJ2-7; V gene: TRBV7-2; D gene: TRBD2; CDR3 protein: CASSLGASGVGEQYF
J gene: TRBJ1-2; V gene: TRBV10-3; D gene: NA; CDR3 protein: CAISLGSANYGYTF
J gene: TRBJ2-3; V gene: TRBV24-1; D gene: NA; CDR3 protein: CATSDSRAGLTSTDTQYF
J gene: TRBJ2-7; V gene: TRBV5-6; D gene: TRBD1; CDR3 protein: CASAKGQWDYEQYF
J gene: TRBJ2-5; V gene: TRBV7-2; D gene: TRBD2; CDR3 protein: CASSSRTSGGGWSETQYF
J gene: TRBJ2-1; V gene: TRBV6-5; D gene: NA; CDR3 protein: CASSYRQLLGGEQFF
J gene: TRBJ2-5; V gene: TRBV5-1; D gene: NA; CDR3 protein: CASSLWPGRETQYF
J gene: TRBJ1-2; V gene: TRBV4-1; D gene: NA; CDR3 protein: CASSLGRGLTF
J gene: TRBJ2-1; V gene: TRBV7-2; D gene: TRBD2; CDR3 protein: CASSPSSGGRNEQFF
J gene: TRBJ2-7; V gene: TRBV10-3; D gene: TRBD1; CDR3 protein: CAISESLTGTASYEQYF
J gene: TRBJ2-5; V gene: TRBV4-3; D gene: NA; CDR3 protein: CASSQAGVQETQYF
J gene: TRBJ1-4; V gene: TRBV27; D gene: TRBD1; CDR3 protein: CASSSTLLGTGQKLFF
J gene: TRBJ2-7; V gene: TRBV7-9; D gene: TRBD1; CDR3 protein: CASSPAEGQVRYEQYF
J gene: TRBJ1-2; V gene: TRBV11-2; D gene: NA; CDR3 protein: CASSLVTQDLYGYTF
J gene: TRBJ1-1; V gene: TRBV11-2; D gene: NA; CDR3 protein: CASSPQFVVGSFTEAFF
J gene: TRBJ2-2; V gene: TRBV5-5; D gene: NA; CDR3 protein: CASSFFGAGELFF
J gene: TRBJ1-3; V gene: TRBV4-1; D gene: NA; CDR3 protein: CASSLLPVRDTIYF
J gene: TRBJ2-7; V gene: TRBV18; D gene: TRBD1; CDR3 protein: CASSAGQALEQYF
J gene: TRBJ1-1; V gene: TRBV4-3; D gene: TRBD1; CDR3 protein: CASSQDYRGRAEAFF
J gene: TRBJ1-4; V gene: TRBV6-2/TRBV6-3; D gene: NA; CDR3 protein: CASSYLGPKNEKLFF
J gene: TRBJ1-4; V gene: TRBV9; D gene: NA; CDR3 protein: CAFLSGVGNEKLFF
J gene: TRBJ2-7; V gene: TRBV5-5; D gene: NA; CDR3 protein: CASSLAAQGLWEQYF
J gene: TRBJ1-5; V gene: TRBV5-1; D gene: NA; CDR3 protein: CASSPVGGGNQPQHF
J gene: TRBJ2-2; V gene: TRBV7-2; D gene: TRBD2; CDR3 protein: CASRLAGGPPGELFF
J gene: TRBJ2-2; V gene: TRBV25-1; D gene: NA; CDR3 protein: CASSESRQGELTPGSCFF
J gene: TRBJ2-4; V gene: TRBV21-1; D gene: NA; CDR3 protein: CASSKKGPTGAKNIQYF
J gene: TRBJ2-7; V gene: TRBV20-1; D gene: NA; CDR3 protein: CSATQAYEQYF
J gene: TRBJ1-5; V gene: TRBV4-2; D gene: NA; CDR3 protein: CASSHDPGRNQPQHF
J gene: TRBJ2-5; V gene: TRBV20-1; D gene: NA; CDR3 protein: CSARDFKETQYF
J gene: TRBJ1-2; V gene: TRBV24-1; D gene: TRBD1; CDR3 protein: CATSDSGTGAAYGYTF